This T cell receptor beta chain was identified in a study of blood T cell repertoires in COVID-19. V dropped 1 base and J dropped 1 base, with 11 bases sitting between them. CDR1 SGHNT and CDR2 YYREEE come from the germline V gene (reference sequence). CDR3 size: 15 residues. This clone was seen a handful of times. Per the original methods: Quantification of nucleated cells was approximated via reference gene primer amplification. Some clones are missing from TCRdb's copy, which holds only in-frame ones; the method was immunoSEQ multiplex PCR. V, J and clone size reflect that table, while D and trimming were determined from the DNA. The profile shows about 50,000 clones, about 80% of them singletons.

Sample: peripheral blood. V gene TRBV5-4 combines with J gene TRBJ1-1; D perhaps matches TRBD1 (6 bases). This clonotype was sampled from a man in his 70s with acute or convalescent COVID-19. This CDR3 is CASSLNRVRNTEAFF. The CDR3 DNA reads as TGTGCCAGCAGCTTGAACAGGGTAAGGAACACTGAAGCTTTCTTT.